These 24 T cell receptor beta chains came from one sample sequenced in a study of cytomegalovirus exposure and HLA in healthy donors (dated by TCRdb to 2015 to 2018). The method behind the library was the immunoSEQ multiplex PCR assay. TCRdb took over this immuneACCESS table, retaining in-frame rearrangements with V and J assigned. Such tables are incomplete; in checked studies, under half of the missing clones stem from an unresolved V gene, and the remainder is unexplained. The sample profile shows over 100,000 clones; roughly 90% of them were found once. The leading ten clones occupy under 6.5% of the sample. The sequenced sample consisted of PBMCs. The receptors shown here come from a woman under 30 in good health and CMV-seropositive.

V gene TRBV2 combines with J gene TRBJ2-3; D is ambiguous. Germline V CDR1 and CDR2: SNHLY, FYNNEI. The CDR3 consists of 12 residues. V was shortened by 5 bases and J by 6 bases, with 9 bases between the two germline ends. The chain's CDR3 is CASSPTMDTQYF. The CDR3 DNA follows: TGTGCCAGCAGTCCCACAATGGATACGCAGTATTTT.

The rearrangement links TRBV2 to TRBJ2-5; TRBD2 aligns across 7 bases. The J segment lost 2 bases and the V segment lost 5 bases, leaving 11 bases of the junction unmatched. The CDR3 is 16 amino acids. CDR1 is SNHLY and CDR2 is FYNNEI in the germline V gene. CDR3 in amino acids: CASSPPGLAEQETQYF. The CDR3 DNA reads as TGTGCCAGCAGTCCCCCCGGGCTAGCGGAACAAGAGACCCAGTACTTC.

This clone was observed once. The V and J genes are TRBV5-4 and TRBJ2-3; possibly TRBD2 for D (5 bases). Per germline, CDR1 SGHNT and CDR2 YYREEE (reference sequence). This CDR3 is built from 13 residues. V shed 5 bases and J shed 3 bases, with 10 bases lying between them. The CDR3 nucleotides are TGTGCCAGCAGGTCCCGGGAAACAGATACGCAGTATTTT. Protein sequence: CASRSRETDTQYF. The whole variable domain, filled in from reference TRBV5-4 and TRBJ2-3, reads ETGVTQSPTHLIKTRGQQVTLRCSSQSGHNTVSWYQQALGQGPQFIFQYYREEENGRGNFPPRFSGLQFPNYSSELNVNALELDDSALYLCASRSRETDTQYFGPGTRLTVL.

The chain joins TRBV6-6 to TRBJ1-1; possibly TRBD1 for D (5 bases). The CDR3 is 16 amino acids. Germline lookup yields CDR1 MNHNY and CDR2 SVGAGI (reference sequence). Deletions cut 6 bases from V and 1 base from J, with 18 bases between. The CDR3, as DNA: TGTGCCAGCAGGTATAGTCCTCGGAGGGGGAACACTGAAGCTTTCTTT. Its protein product is CASRYSPRRGNTEAFF.

The chain has TRBV5-1 and TRBJ1-2; D may be TRBD1 (6 bases). The ends were cut back, 3 bases at V and 7 bases at J, with 13 bases in the middle. The CDR3 runs to 13 residues. In germline, CDR1 is SGHRS, CDR2 YFSETQ. The CDR3 is CASSSTNRAGYTF. The CDR3 DNA reads as TGCGCCAGCAGCTCCACCAACAGGGCTGGCTACACCTTC.

The gene calls are TRBV2 and TRBJ2-7; D might be TRBD2 (6 bases). Germline loops: CDR1 SNHLY, CDR2 FYNNEI. This CDR3 spans 14 amino acids. V was trimmed by 5 bases and J by 2 bases, leaving 13 bases between them. The CDR3 DNA is TGTGCCAGCAGTCCGGGACTGTCTCCCTACGAGCAGTACTTC. Translating gives CASSPGLSPYEQYF.

The V call is TRBV7-8, the J call TRBJ1-2, with D perhaps matching TRBD1 (5 bases). Germline V CDR1 and CDR2: SGHVS, FQNEAQ. The CDR3 length is 13 residues. Trimming cost V 5 bases and J 5 bases, with 12 bases left between them. The CDR3 is CASSPDRKYGYTF. DNA for the CDR3: TGTGCCAGCAGCCCAGACAGAAAATATGGCTACACCTTC.

This rearrangement joins TRBV5-8 to TRBJ1-2; no clear D gene. This CDR3 has 14 amino acids. V lost 1 base to trimming and J lost 4 bases, with 11 bases between them. The germline V gene has CDR1 SGHTS and CDR2 YDEGEE. DNA for the CDR3: TGTGCCAGCAGCTTGTTGAGTCAGGCCTATGGCTACACCTTC. Protein product: CASSLLSQAYGYTF. The full variable domain, its missing parts supplied by reference TRBV5-8 and TRBJ1-2, is EAGVTQSPTHLIKTRGQQATLRCSPISGHTSVYWYQQALGLGLQFLLWYDEGEERNRGNFPPRFSGRQFPNYSSELNVNALELEDSALYLCASSLLSQAYGYTFGSGTRLTVV.

J is TRBJ2-5 and V is TRBV19, with 14 bases identical to TRBD2. J gave up 5 bases and V 3 bases, and 11 bases lay outside the gene matches. CDR1 LNHDA and CDR2 SQIVND come from the germline V gene (reference sequence). The CDR3 covers 18 residues. In DNA, the CDR3 is TGTGCCAGTAGTATCGCCGGGACTAGCGGGAGCAACAGGGAGACCCAGTACTTC. Translation: CASSIAGTSGSNRETQYF. The full variable domain, completed using reference TRBV19 and TRBJ2-5, is DGGITQSPKYLFRKEGQNVTLSCEQNLNHDAMYWYRQDPGQGLRLIYYSQIVNDFQKGDIAEGYSVSREKKESFPLTVTSAQKNPTAFYLCASSIAGTSGSNRETQYFGPGTRLLVL.

The rearrangement joins TRBV4-1 to TRBJ1-5; TRBD1 might be the D (6 bases). The V gene's germline CDR1 is MGHRA and CDR2 YSYEKL. The CDR3 has 17 residues. Trimming removed 1 base from V and 5 bases from J, with 18 bases in between. The CDR3 is CASSQGARGGRDQPQHF. In DNA, the CDR3 is TGCGCCAGCAGCCAAGGGGCTCGGGGGGGGCGAGATCAGCCCCAGCATTTT.

This clone showed up just once. The rearrangement joins TRBV30 to TRBJ2-7; TRBD1 aligns across 10 bases. The germline CDR1 and CDR2 sequences are GTSNPN and SVGIG (reference sequence). CDR3 length: 15 amino acids. With V trimmed by 0 bases and J by 8 bases, 10 bases remained unmatched. CDR3: CAWSVPRQGARKQYF. The CDR3, as DNA: TGTGCCTGGAGTGTACCCCGACAGGGGGCGAGAAAGCAGTACTTC.

V gene TRBV5-1 combines with J gene TRBJ2-5; 7 bases align to TRBD2. J gave up 7 bases and V 5 bases, and 8 bases lay outside the gene matches. CDR3 length equals 13 residues. Germline lookup yields CDR1 SGHRS and CDR2 YFSETQ. The CDR3 spells CASSSSGESTQYF. In DNA form, the CDR3 reads TGCGCCAGCAGTTCTAGCGGTGAATCGACCCAGTACTTC.

CDR3: CASSLAGGGVTNTEAFF. The CDR3 DNA reads TGCGCCAGCAGCTTGGCAGGAGGGGGGGTAACGAACACTGAAGCTTTCTTT. The chain is built from TRBV5-1 and TRBJ1-1; possibly TRBD1 for D (6 bases). Germline V gene data show CDR1 as SGHRS and CDR2 as YFSETQ. The CDR3 extends over 17 amino acids. Trimming left V 0 bases short and J 1 base short, with 16 bases between. The full variable domain, completed using reference TRBV5-1 and TRBJ1-1, is KAGVTQTPRYLIKTRGQQVTLSCSPISGHRSVSWYQQTPGQGLQFLFEYFSETQRNKGNFPGRFSGRQFSNSRSEMNVSTLELGDSALYLCASSLAGGGVTNTEAFFGQGTRLTVV.

The rearrangement joins TRBV15 to TRBJ2-7; a possible D gene is TRBD1 (6 bases). With 0 bases removed from V and 3 bases from J, the gap between germline ends came to 12 bases. Germline-derived CDR1 and CDR2 are LNHNV and YYDKDF (reference sequence). This CDR3 has 15 amino acids. This chain's CDR3 is CATSRDGQKSYEQYF. The DNA for the CDR3 is TGTGCCACCAGCAGAGATGGACAGAAAAGCTACGAGCAGTACTTC.

The chain employs TRBV5-6 and TRBJ2-4; D call uncertain. The CDR3 is 12 amino acids. Per the germline V gene, CDR1 is SGHDT and CDR2 is YYEEEE. V shed 2 bases and J shed 4 bases, with 4 bases lying between them. The CDR3, as DNA: TGTGCCAGCAGCTTAACAAAAAACATTCAGTACTTC. This translates into CASSLTKNIQYF.

The CDR3 loop reads CSVGGTVNQPQHF. CDR3 nucleotides: TGCAGCGTTGGAGGGACAGTGAATCAGCCCCAGCATTTT. V is TRBV29-1 and J is TRBJ1-5; 7 bases agree with TRBD1. CDR1 is SQVTM, CDR2 ANQGSEA, per germline. With V trimmed by 4 bases and J by 4 bases, 4 bases remained unmatched. The CDR3 totals 13 residues. The full variable domain, with the rest looked up from reference TRBV29-1 and TRBJ1-5, is SAVISQKPSRDICQRGTSLTIQCQVDSQVTMMFWYRQQPGQSLTLIATANQGSEATYESGFVIDKFPISRPNLTFSTLTVSNMSPEDSSIYLCSVGGTVNQPQHFGDGTRLSIL.

The chain carries TRBV4-3 and TRBJ1-1; no definite D call. The germline V gene has CDR1 LGHNA and CDR2 YSLEER. The V gene lost 0 bases and the J gene lost 2 bases, with 13 bases spanning the gap. The CDR3 is made up of 16 amino acids. CDR3 sequence: CASSQDIGGINTEAFF. The CDR3 DNA reads as TGCGCCAGCAGCCAAGATATCGGCGGGATAAACACTGAAGCTTTCTTT.

This clone was recorded only once. The V gene is TRBV6-6, the J gene TRBJ2-5; D possibly corresponds to TRBD2 (7 bases). The CDR3 is 15 residues long. V was trimmed by 7 bases and J by 5 bases, leaving 20 bases between them. Per the germline V gene, CDR1 is MNHNY and CDR2 is SVGAGI (reference sequence). The CDR3 spells CASTKRGEGRETQYF. DNA of the CDR3: TGTGCCAGCACCAAGAGGGGGGAGGGCCGGGAGACCCAGTACTTC.

The gene calls are TRBV27 and TRBJ1-2; possible D gene TRBD1, 5 bases. Germline V lookup: CDR1 MNHEY, CDR2 SMNVEV (reference sequence). The V gene lost 0 bases and the J gene lost 4 bases, with 15 bases spanning the gap. This CDR3 is 16 amino acids long. The CDR3 spells CASSLSIGTGGYGYTF. In nucleotides, the CDR3 is TGTGCCAGCAGTTTATCGATCGGGACGGGGGGCTATGGCTACACCTTC.

The rearrangement joins TRBV18 to TRBJ1-1; 8 bases line up with TRBD1. The CDR3 consists of 14 residues. The V gene end was trimmed by 4 bases and the J gene end by 4 bases; junction bases not matched to a gene: 5. The germline gives CDR1 KGHSH, CDR2 LQKENI. CDR3 protein: CASSQTGGSTEAFF. The CDR3 DNA follows: TGTGCCAGCTCACAAACAGGGGGAAGCACTGAAGCTTTCTTT.

In this sample, this clone turned up once. This rearrangement joins TRBV6-5 to TRBJ1-5; the D gene is possibly TRBD1 (6 bases). The germline CDR1 and CDR2 sequences are MNHEY and SVGAGI. The CDR3 spans 14 residues. Trimming removed 6 bases from V and 3 bases from J, with 12 bases in between. This CDR3 is CASSGTGSNQPQHF. Here the CDR3 DNA reads TGTGCCAGCAGCGGTACAGGGTCCAATCAGCCCCAGCATTTT.

J is TRBJ2-3 and V is TRBV9, with D tentatively TRBD2 (6 bases). V gave up 4 bases and J gave up 4 bases, with 13 bases separating them. The germline V gene encodes CDR1 SGDLS and CDR2 YYNGEE. The CDR3 is 14 amino acids. The CDR3 DNA is TGTGCCAGCAGCTTTAGGACTATCGCAGATACGCAGTATTTT. Its translation: CASSFRTIADTQYF.

The chain links TRBV7-9 to TRBJ1-1; D not certain. V dropped 1 base and J dropped 7 bases, with 10 bases sitting between them. This CDR3 has 13 residues. Per germline, CDR1 SEHNR and CDR2 FQNEAQ (reference sequence). The chain's CDR3 is CASSLVAGGEAFF. CDR3 in DNA: TGTGCCAGCAGCTTAGTGGCAGGAGGTGAAGCTTTCTTT.

The chain links TRBV5-4 to TRBJ2-3; 7 bases line up with TRBD1. CDR3 size: 14 residues. CDR1 is SGHNT, CDR2 YYREEE, per germline (reference sequence). J lost 6 bases, V lost 4 bases, and 8 bases had no gene match. In DNA, the CDR3 is TGTGCCAGCAGCGCCCCGGGACAGAGCGATACGCAGTATTTT. Amino acids: CASSAPGQSDTQYF.